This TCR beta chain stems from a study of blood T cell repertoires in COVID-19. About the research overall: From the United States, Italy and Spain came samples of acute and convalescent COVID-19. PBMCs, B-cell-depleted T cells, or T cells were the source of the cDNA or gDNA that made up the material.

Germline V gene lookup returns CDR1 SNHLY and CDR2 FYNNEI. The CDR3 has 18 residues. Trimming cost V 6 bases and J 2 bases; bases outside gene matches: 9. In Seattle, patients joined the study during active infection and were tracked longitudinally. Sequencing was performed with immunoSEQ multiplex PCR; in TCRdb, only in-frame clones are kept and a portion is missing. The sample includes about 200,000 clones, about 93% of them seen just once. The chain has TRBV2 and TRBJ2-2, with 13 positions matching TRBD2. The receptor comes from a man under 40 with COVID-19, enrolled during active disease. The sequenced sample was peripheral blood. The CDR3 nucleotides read TGTGCCAGCAGCATAAAGGGACTAGCGGGAATAAACACCGGGGAGCTGTTTTTT. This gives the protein CASSIKGLAGINTGELFF.